The subject of this entry is one T cell receptor beta chain. Antigen unknown. This sample is part of a study of T cell responses to AZD1222 COVID-19 vaccine. Second-dose recipients at about 4 or about 12 weeks were treated as one pooled group. Sequencing was performed with immunoSEQ multiplex PCR; in TCRdb, only in-frame clones are kept and a portion is missing. The sample carries about 160,000 clones, roughly 90% recorded once. Per germline, CDR1 KGHSH and CDR2 LQKENI. With 5 bases removed from V and 1 base from J, the gap between germline ends came to 9 bases. This CDR3 has 14 amino acids. General study points: The study found vaccine-associated CD4 TCRs spanning spike, dominant at 160-218 and 743-854. Reportedly, nearly half of unique spike TCRs recognized epitopes outside B.1.351/B.1.1.7 mutations.

The source material was peripheral blood, sampled 28 days after the second AZD1222 dose. The receptor was isolated from an adult who received the AZD1222 COVID-19 vaccine. The genes are TRBV18 and TRBJ1-3; D may be TRBD1 (6 bases). The CDR3 spells CASSVTGSGNTIYF. The CDR3 nucleotides read TGTGCCAGCTCAGTGACAGGTTCTGGAAACACCATATATTTT. Filled out from reference TRBV18 and TRBJ1-3, the complete variable domain reads NAGVMQNPRHLVRRRGQEARLRCSPMKGHSHVYWYRQLPEEGLKFMVYLQKENIIDESGMPKERFSAEFPKEGPSILRIQQVVRGDSAAYFCASSVTGSGNTIYFGEGSWLTVV.